This T cell receptor beta chain was recorded in a study of tumor-infiltrating lymphocytes in primary liver carcinoma. Making TCR beta cDNA involved 400 to 600 ng total RNA and a constant-region primer. Sequencing libraries for TCR beta derived from three nested multiplex PCR rounds that used slightly modified ARM-PCR. A C-beta reverse primer and TRBV1-TRBV30 forward primers served in each of the first two PCR rounds, at 9 to 11 cycles apiece. Each CDR3 protein is one row after TCRdb ran MiXCR on the multiplex PCR reads. Of about 350,000 distinct CDR3 sequences in the sample, approximately 64% were seen once. Germline DNA was extracted alongside blood RNA, which was obtained from unsorted whole blood. This clonotype was observed many times. The antigen remains undetermined. The CDR3 is made up of 14 amino acids. Germline V lookup: CDR1 MNHEY, CDR2 SVGAGI. V lost 2 bases and J 4 bases, leaving 11 bases between the germline ends.

Notes on the study in general: The study found tumor-adjacent and tumor-blood pairs overlapped less than tumor region pairs.

The chain is built from TRBV6-5 and TRBJ1-1; TRBD1 is a possible D gene (5 bases). Sample: peripheral blood. This sequence originates from a man aged 35 to 55 with primary liver carcinoma and hepatitis B virus infection. The CDR3 nucleotides read TGTGCCAGCAGTTACGGGGGAGGTGGCACTGAAGCTTTCTTT. Its protein is CASSYGGGGTEAFF.